This T cell receptor beta chain was observed in a study of T cell responses to AZD1222 COVID-19 vaccine. The V end lost 7 bases, the J end lost 5 bases, and 20 bases lay between the germline ends. The CDR3 totals 15 residues. Germline assignment: CDR1 MNHEY and CDR2 SVGAGI. Method: immunoSEQ multiplex PCR; TCRdb's copy keeps in-frame clones and lacks some. The sample carries roughly 100,000 clones, around 89% recorded once. The receptor was isolated from an adult in good health. The V and J genes are TRBV6-5 and TRBJ1-1, with D possibly matching TRBD1 (6 bases). The sequencing here drew on peripheral blood, taken on day 0 of AZD1222 vaccination. The CDR3 bases are TGTGCCAGCACCATAGCAGGGGTTTCAGGTACTGAAGCTTTCTTT. Protein product: CASTIAGVSGTEAFF.